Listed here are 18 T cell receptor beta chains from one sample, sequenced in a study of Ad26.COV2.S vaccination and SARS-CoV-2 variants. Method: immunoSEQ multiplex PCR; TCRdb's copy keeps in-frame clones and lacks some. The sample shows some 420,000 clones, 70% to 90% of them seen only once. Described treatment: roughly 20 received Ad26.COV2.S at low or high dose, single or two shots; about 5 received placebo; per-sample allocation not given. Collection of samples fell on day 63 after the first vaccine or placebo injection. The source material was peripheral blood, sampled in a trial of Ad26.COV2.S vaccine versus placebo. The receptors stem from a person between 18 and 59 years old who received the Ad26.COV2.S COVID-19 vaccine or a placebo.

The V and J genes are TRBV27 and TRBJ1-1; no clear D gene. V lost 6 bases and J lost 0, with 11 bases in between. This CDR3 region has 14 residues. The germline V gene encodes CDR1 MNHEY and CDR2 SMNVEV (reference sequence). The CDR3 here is CASSPHGMNTEAFF. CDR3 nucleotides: TGTGCCAGCAGCCCACACGGGATGAACACTGAAGCTTTCTTT.

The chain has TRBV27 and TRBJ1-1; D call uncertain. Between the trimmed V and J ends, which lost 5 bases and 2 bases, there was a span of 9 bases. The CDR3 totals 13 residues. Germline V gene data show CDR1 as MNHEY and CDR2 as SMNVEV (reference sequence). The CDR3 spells CASSLQINTEAFF. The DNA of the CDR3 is TGTGCCAGCAGTCTCCAAATAAACACTGAAGCTTTCTTT.

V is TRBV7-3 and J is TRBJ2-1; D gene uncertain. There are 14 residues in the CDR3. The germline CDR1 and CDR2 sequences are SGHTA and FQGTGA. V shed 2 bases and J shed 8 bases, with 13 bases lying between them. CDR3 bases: TGTGCCAGCAGCTTAGGCGCAGCTTACCATGAGCAGTTCTTC. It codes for CASSLGAAYHEQFF.

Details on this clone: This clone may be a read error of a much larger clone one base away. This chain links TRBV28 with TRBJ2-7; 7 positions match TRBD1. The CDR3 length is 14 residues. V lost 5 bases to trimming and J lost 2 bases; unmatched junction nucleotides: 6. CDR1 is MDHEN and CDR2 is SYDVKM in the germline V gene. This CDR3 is CASSLRQGPYEQYF. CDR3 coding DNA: TGTGCCAGCAGTCTTAGACAGGGCCCCTACGAGCAGTACTTC.

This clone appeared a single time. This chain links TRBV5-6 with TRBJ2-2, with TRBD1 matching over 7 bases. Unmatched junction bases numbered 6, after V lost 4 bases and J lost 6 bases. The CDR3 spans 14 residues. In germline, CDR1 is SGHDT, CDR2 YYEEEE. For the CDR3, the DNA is TGTGCCAGCAGCCTGGGACAGCGCTCCGGGGAGCTGTTTTTT. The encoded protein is CASSLGQRSGELFF. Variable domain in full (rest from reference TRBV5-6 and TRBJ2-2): DAGVTQSPTHLIKTRGQQVTLRCSPKSGHDTVSWYQQALGQGPQFIFQYYEEEERQRGNFPDRFSGHQFPNYSSELNVNALLLGDSALYLCASSLGQRSGELFFGEGSRLTVL.

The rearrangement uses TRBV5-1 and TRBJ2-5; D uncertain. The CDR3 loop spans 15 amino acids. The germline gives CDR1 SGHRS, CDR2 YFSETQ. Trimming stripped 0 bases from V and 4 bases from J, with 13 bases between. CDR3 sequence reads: CASSLAGTPAETQYF. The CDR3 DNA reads TGCGCCAGCAGCTTGGCGGGTACACCCGCAGAGACCCAGTACTTC.

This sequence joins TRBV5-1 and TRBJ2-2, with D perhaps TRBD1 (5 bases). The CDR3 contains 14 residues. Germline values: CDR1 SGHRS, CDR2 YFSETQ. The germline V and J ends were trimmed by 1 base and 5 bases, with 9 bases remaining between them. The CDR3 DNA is TGCGCCAGCAGCTTGTACCAGGGTACCGGGGAGCTGTTTTTT. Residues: CASSLYQGTGELFF.

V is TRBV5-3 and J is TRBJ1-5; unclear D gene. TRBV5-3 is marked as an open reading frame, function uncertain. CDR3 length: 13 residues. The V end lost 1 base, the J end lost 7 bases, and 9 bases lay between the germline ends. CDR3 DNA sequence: TGTGCCAGAAGCTTGTCTCTTATACAGCCCCAGCATTTT. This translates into CARSLSLIQPQHF.

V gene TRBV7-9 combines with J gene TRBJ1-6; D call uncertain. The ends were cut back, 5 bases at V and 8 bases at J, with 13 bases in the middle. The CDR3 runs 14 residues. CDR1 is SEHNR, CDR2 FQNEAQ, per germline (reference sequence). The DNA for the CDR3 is TGTGCCAGCAGCCAGCTACGGAGAGATTCACCCCTCCACTTT. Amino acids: CASSQLRRDSPLHF.

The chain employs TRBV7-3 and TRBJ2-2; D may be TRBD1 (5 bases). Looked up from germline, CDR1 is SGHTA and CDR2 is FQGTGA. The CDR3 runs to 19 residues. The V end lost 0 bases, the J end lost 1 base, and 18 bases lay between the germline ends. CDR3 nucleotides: TGTGCCAGCAGCTTAACGGCGGTGGGCACAACAGGGAACACCGGGGAGCTGTTTTTT. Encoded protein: CASSLTAVGTTGNTGELFF.

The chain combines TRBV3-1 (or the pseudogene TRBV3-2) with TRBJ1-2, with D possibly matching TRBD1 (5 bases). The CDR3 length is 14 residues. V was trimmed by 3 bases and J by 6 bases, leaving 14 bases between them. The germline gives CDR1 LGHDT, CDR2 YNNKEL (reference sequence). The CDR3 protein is CASSQSLGGDGYTF. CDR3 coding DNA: TGTGCCAGCAGCCAGTCCCTCGGGGGAGATGGCTACACCTTC.

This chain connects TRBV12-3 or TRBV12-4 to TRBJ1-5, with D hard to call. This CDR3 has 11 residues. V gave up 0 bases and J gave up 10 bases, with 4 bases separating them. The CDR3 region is CASSLAGPQHF. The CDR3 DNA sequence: TGTGCCAGCAGTTTAGCTGGACCCCAGCATTTT.

The CDR3 loop is CASSRGLAGVGAGELFF. DNA of the CDR3: TGTGCCAGCAGTCGTGGACTAGCGGGCGTGGGTGCCGGGGAGCTGTTTTTT. The chain uses TRBV7-6 and TRBJ2-2; TRBD2 matches at 11 bases. The germline V gene encodes CDR1 SGHVS and CDR2 FNYEAQ. The V segment lost 6 bases and the J segment 6 bases; nucleotides outside the gene matches: 12. CDR3 length: 17 amino acids.

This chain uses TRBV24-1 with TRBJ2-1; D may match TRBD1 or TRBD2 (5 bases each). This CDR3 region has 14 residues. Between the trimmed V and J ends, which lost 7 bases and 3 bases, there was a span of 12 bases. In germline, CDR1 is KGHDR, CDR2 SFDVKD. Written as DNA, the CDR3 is TGTGCCACCAGCCCCGGGACGGTCTACAATGAGCAGTTCTTC. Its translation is CATSPGTVYNEQFF.

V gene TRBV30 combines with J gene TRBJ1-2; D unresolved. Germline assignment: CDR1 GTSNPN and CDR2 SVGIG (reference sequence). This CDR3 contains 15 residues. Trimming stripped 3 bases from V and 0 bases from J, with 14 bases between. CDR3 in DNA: TGTGCCTGGAGGGAAAGGACGGAGGCTAACTATGGCTACACCTTC. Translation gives CAWRERTEANYGYTF.

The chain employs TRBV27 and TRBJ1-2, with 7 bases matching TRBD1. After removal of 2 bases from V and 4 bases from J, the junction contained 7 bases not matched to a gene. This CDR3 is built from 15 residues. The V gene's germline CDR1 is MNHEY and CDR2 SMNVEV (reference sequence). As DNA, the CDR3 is TGTGCCAGCAGTTTAAGGTCAGGGGGTTCCTATGGCTACACCTTC. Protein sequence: CASSLRSGGSYGYTF.

The CDR3 bases are TGTGCCAGCAGTTGGCCTGGGGCCAACGTCCTGACTTTC. It yields the protein CASSWPGANVLTF. J is TRBJ2-6 and V is TRBV7-3, with D hard to call. Germline lookup yields CDR1 SGHTA and CDR2 FQGTGA. Trimming left V 6 bases short and J 2 bases short, with 5 bases between. This CDR3 is built from 13 residues.

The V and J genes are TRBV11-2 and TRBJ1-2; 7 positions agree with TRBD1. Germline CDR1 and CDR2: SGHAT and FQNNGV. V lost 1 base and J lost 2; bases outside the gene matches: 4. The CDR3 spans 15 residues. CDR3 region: CASSLGPTGNYGYTF. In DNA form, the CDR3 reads TGTGCCAGCAGCTTAGGGCCGACAGGGAACTATGGCTACACCTTC.